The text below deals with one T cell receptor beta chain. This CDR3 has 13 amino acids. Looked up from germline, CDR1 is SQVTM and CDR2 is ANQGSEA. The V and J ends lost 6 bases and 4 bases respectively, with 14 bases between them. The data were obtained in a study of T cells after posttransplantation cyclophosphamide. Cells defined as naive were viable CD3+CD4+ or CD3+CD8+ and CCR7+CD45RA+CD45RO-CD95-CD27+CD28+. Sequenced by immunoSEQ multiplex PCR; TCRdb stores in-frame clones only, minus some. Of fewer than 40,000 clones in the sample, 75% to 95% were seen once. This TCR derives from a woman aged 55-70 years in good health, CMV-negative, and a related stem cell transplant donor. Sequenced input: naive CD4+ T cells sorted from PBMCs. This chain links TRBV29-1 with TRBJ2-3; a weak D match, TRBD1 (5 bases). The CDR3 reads CSVRNRFPDTQYF. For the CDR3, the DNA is TGCAGCGTAAGAAACAGGTTCCCAGATACGCAGTATTTT.